This TCR beta chain came from a study of cytomegalovirus exposure and HLA in healthy donors. Overall study context: A later analysis reported the same platform for the 110 or so validation repertoires and the approximately 670 first-cohort repertoires. Study-wide results and caveats: The dataset shows that most TCR sequences were rare, while some public TCRs occurred in many donors.

Sequencing used immunoSEQ multiplex PCR; TCRdb keeps in-frame clones, though not all of them. The repertoire holds 180,000 or so clones, with approximately 86% as singletons. Separation from the roughly 680-subject first cohort characterized the approximately 120-subject validation cohort, to which the donors belonged. The CDR3 loop spans 13 amino acids. Germline V gene data show CDR1 as ENHRY and CDR2 as SYGVKD. V dropped 5 bases and J dropped 6 bases, with 11 bases sitting between them. In the case of this clone: The target antigen is unknown.

The J gene is TRBJ2-4, the V gene TRBV10-3; D is uncertain. This TCR derives from a young man in good health and CMV-seropositive. Material: PBMCs. The chain's CDR3 is CAISPGPPNIQYF. Here the CDR3 DNA reads TGTGCCATCAGTCCCGGGCCACCAAACATTCAGTACTTC.